This record concerns one T cell receptor beta chain sequence. The assay was immunoSEQ multiplex PCR, and TCRdb's table has in-frame clones only and misses some. The sample carries fewer than 650,000 clones, just over 75% recorded once. This record comes from a study of shared clonotypes between healthy human individuals. Germline CDR1 and CDR2: SGHNT and YYREEE (reference sequence). Between the trimmed V and J ends, which lost 2 bases and 2 bases, there was a span of 11 bases. This CDR3 is built from 14 residues. The receptor comes from a woman in her 40s in good health. Some clones in this sample may be carry-over from other donors' samples. Sequenced input: PBMCs. The chain has TRBV5-4 and TRBJ2-7; D is unclear. Here the CDR3 reads CASSLDTVTYEQYF. The CDR3 DNA reads as TGTGCCAGCAGCTTAGATACAGTTACCTACGAGCAGTACTTC.